Shown below are 9 T cell receptor beta chains from a single sample sequenced in a study of cytomegalovirus exposure and HLA in healthy donors. 13 Jbeta primers and 60 Vbeta primers were used for the PCR. Profiling relied on immunoSEQ multiplex PCR, and the TCRdb table lists in-frame clones only, not all of them. This repertoire shows some 190,000 clones, around 84% found once; its top ten account for 1%. Input material: PBMCs. The receptors were sampled from a boy between 2 and 10 years old in good health and CMV-seronegative.

The rearrangement joins TRBV2 to TRBJ2-5; D is perhaps TRBD1 (6 bases). Germline CDR1 SNHLY, CDR2 FYNNEI. The CDR3 totals 14 residues. V shed 2 bases and J shed 4 bases, with 11 bases lying between them. CDR3 in DNA: TGTGCCAGCAGTGAACAGACAGGTGGAGAGACCCAGTACTTC. Its translation: CASSEQTGGETQYF.

The genes are TRBV6-1 and TRBJ2-1; possibly TRBD2 for D (6 bases). The CDR3 consists of 15 residues. CDR1 and CDR2 (germline): MNHNS, SASEGT. V lost 10 bases, J lost 2 bases, and 18 bases lay in between. The CDR3 is CAISPGWGAYNEQFF. The DNA for the CDR3 is TGTGCCATCTCTCCCGGGTGGGGGGCCTACAATGAGCAGTTCTTC.

The chain joins TRBV6-5 to TRBJ2-1; TRBD1 matches at 9 bases. The ends lost 2 bases at V and 5 bases at J; junction bases unmatched: 4. CDR3 length: 15 residues. CDR1 is MNHEY and CDR2 is SVGAGI in the germline V gene. Written as DNA, the CDR3 is TGTGCCAGCAGTTACCGGACAGGGGTTAACAATGAGCAGTTCTTC. Translating gives CASSYRTGVNNEQFF.

The chain has TRBV5-1 and TRBJ2-2, with 9 bases aligning to TRBD1. Germline CDR1 and CDR2: SGHRS and YFSETQ. CDR3 size: 16 residues. V lost 5 bases, J lost 6 bases, and 11 bases stayed unmatched. CDR3 coding DNA: TGCGCCAGCAGGATGAGGGGACAGGGTCGATCCGGGGAGCTGTTTTTT. Translation gives CASRMRGQGRSGELFF.

The chain recombines TRBV15 with TRBJ2-6; D is undetermined. V was clipped by 3 bases and J by 0 bases, with 9 bases between them. Germline V gives CDR1 LNHNV, CDR2 YYDKDF (reference sequence). The CDR3 runs 16 residues. The CDR3 nucleotides read TGTGCCACCAGCAGTAGCCGCAACTCTGGGGCCAACGTCCTGACTTTC. Translated, it gives CATSSSRNSGANVLTF.

The sample holds one count of this clone. The rearrangement uses TRBV5-1 and TRBJ2-7; 8 bases match TRBD1. V lost 3 bases to trimming and J lost 2 bases; unmatched junction nucleotides: 4. Germline V CDR1 and CDR2: SGHRS, YFSETQ. The CDR3 sequence is 14 residues long. The CDR3 loop reads CASSYEDRAYEQYF. CDR3 coding DNA: TGCGCCAGCAGCTATGAGGACAGGGCCTACGAGCAGTACTTC.

The chain uses TRBV19 and TRBJ1-5, with TRBD1 matching over 7 bases. V trimming: 6 bases; J trimming: 7 bases; junction bases outside the gene matches: 3. The CDR3 has 12 amino acids. CDR1 is LNHDA, CDR2 SQIVND, per germline (reference sequence). CDR3 protein: CASSPQGQPQHF. In DNA, the CDR3 is TGTGCCAGTAGCCCACAGGGGCAGCCCCAGCATTTT.

V is TRBV28 and J is TRBJ2-4, with 12 bases matching TRBD1. The V segment lost 5 bases and the J segment 10 bases; nucleotides outside the gene matches: 9. The V gene's germline CDR1 is MDHEN and CDR2 SYDVKM. This CDR3 has 15 residues. CDR3 amino acids: CASSPPGQGAGIQYF. CDR3 nucleotides: TGTGCCAGCAGTCCCCCGGGACAGGGGGCTGGGATTCAGTACTTC. Variable domain in full (rest from reference TRBV28 and TRBJ2-4): DVKVTQSSRYLVKRTGEKVFLECVQDMDHENMFWYRQDPGLGLRLIYFSYDVKMKEKGDIPEGYSVSREKKERFSLILESASTNQTSMYLCASSPPGQGAGIQYFGAGTRLSVL.

The rearrangement links TRBV27 to TRBJ2-1, with 7 bases aligning to TRBD2. This CDR3 is built from 20 residues. Germline CDR1 is MNHEY and CDR2 is SMNVEV (reference sequence). The junction had 18 bases not matched to a gene; V was cut back by 4 bases and J by 0 bases. The chain's CDR3 is CASSSLIHPGRGSSYNEQFF. Written as DNA, the CDR3 is TGTGCCAGCAGTTCCCTCATTCACCCAGGGCGGGGGAGCTCCTACAATGAGCAGTTCTTC.